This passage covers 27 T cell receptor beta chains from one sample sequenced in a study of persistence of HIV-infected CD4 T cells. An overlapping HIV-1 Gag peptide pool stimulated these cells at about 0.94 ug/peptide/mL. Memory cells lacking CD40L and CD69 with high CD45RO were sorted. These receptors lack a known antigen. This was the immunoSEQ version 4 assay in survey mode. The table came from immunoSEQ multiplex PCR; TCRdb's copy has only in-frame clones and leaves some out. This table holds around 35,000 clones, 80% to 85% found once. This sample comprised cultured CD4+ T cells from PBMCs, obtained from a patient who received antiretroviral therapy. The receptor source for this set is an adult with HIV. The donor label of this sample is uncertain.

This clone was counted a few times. The CDR3 protein is CASSESYYEQYV. The CDR3 DNA sequence: TGCGCCAGCAGTGAGTCCTACTACGAGCAGTACGTC. This chain uses TRBV10-2 with TRBJ2-7; no clear D gene. Looked up from germline, CDR1 is WSHSY and CDR2 is SAAADI. V was shortened by 0 bases and J by 3 bases, with 3 bases between the two germline ends. This CDR3 region has 12 residues.

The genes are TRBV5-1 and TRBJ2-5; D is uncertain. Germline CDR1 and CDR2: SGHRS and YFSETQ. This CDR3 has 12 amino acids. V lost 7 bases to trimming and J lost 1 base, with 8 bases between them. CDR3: CASGRAQETQYF. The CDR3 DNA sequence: TGCGCCAGCGGACGAGCCCAAGAGACCCAGTACTTC.

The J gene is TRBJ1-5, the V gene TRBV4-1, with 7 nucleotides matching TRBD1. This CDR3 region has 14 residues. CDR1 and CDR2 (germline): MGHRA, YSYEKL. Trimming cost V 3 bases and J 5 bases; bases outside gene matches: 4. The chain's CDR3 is CASSHGQGDQPQHF. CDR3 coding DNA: TGCGCCAGCAGCCATGGGCAGGGGGATCAGCCCCAGCATTTT.

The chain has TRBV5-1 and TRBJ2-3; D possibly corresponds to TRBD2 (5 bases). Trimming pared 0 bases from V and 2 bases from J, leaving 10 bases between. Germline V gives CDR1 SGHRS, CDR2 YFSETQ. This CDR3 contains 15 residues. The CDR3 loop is CASSLESGSTDTQYF. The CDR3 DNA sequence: TGCGCCAGCAGCTTGGAAAGCGGATCCACAGATACGCAGTATTTT.

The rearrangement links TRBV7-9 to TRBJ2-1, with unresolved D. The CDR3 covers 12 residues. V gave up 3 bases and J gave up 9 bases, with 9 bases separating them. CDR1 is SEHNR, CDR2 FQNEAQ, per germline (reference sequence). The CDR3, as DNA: TGTGCCAGCAGCTTGGTGGGCGGTGAGCAGTTCTTC. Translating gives CASSLVGGEQFF.

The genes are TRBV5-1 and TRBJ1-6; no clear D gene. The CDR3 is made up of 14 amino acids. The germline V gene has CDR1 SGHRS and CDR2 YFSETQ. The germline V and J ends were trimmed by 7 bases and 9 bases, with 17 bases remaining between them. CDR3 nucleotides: TGCGCCAGCGGCCACGACATGGAAAGTTCACCCCTCCACTTT. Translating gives CASGHDMESSPLHF.

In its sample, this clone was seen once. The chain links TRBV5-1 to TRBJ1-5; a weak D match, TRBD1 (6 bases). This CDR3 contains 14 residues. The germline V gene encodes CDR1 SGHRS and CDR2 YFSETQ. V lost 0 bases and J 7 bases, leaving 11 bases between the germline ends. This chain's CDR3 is CASSLGGRGQPQHF. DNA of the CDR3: TGCGCCAGCAGCTTGGGGGGGCGCGGCCAGCCCCAGCATTTT.

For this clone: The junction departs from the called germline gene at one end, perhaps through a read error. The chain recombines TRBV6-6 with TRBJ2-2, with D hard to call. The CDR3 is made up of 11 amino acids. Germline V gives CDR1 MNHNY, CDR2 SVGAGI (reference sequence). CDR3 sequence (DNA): TGTGCCACCGGAAACATCGGGGAGCTGTTTTTT. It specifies CATGNIGELFF.

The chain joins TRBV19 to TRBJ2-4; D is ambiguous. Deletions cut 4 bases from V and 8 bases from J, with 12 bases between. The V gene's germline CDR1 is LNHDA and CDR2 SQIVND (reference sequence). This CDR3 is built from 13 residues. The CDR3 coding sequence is TGTGCCAGTAGTAATGACCCAGGAGACATTCAGTACTTC. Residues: CASSNDPGDIQYF.

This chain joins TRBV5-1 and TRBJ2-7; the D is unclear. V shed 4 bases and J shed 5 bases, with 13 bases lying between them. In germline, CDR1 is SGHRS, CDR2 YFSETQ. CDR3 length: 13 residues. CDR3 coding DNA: TGCGCCAGCAGCCCGACCGGCCGTCACGAGCAGTACTTC. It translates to CASSPTGRHEQYF. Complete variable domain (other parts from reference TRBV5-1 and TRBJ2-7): KAGVTQTPRYLIKTRGQQVTLSCSPISGHRSVSWYQQTPGQGLQFLFEYFSETQRNKGNFPGRFSGRQFSNSRSEMNVSTLELGDSALYLCASSPTGRHEQYFGPGTRLTVT.

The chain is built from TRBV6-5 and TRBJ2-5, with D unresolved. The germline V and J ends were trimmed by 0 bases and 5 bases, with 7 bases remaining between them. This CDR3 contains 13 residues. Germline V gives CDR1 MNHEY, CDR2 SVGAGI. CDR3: CASSYSVVETQYF. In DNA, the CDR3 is TGTGCCAGCAGTTACTCTGTCGTGGAGACCCAGTACTTC.

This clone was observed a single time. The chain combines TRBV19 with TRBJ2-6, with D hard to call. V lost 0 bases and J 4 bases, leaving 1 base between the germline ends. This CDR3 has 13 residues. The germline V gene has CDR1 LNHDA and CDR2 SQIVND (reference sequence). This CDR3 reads CASSIEGANVLTF. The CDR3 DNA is TGTGCCAGTAGTATAGAAGGGGCCAACGTCCTGACTTTC.

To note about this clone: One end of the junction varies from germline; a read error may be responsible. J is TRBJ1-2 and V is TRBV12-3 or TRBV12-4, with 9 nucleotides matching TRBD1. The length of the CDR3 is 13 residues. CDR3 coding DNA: TGTGCCAGCAGTGATTATCCGGGACAGGGACAACGCTTC. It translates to CASSDYPGQGQRF.

DNA for the CDR3: TGTGCCAGCAGCTTGGGGGCTGGACGTAATCAGCCCCAGCATTTT. Protein product: CASSLGAGRNQPQHF. This chain connects TRBV5-5 to TRBJ1-5; D gene unclear. The CDR3 contains 15 residues. CDR1 SGHKS and CDR2 YYEKEE come from the germline V gene (reference sequence). Between the trimmed V and J ends, which lost 0 bases and 4 bases, there was a span of 11 bases. The full variable domain, rest sourced from reference TRBV5-5 and TRBJ1-5, is DAGVTQSPTHLIKTRGQQVTLRCSPISGHKSVSWYQQVLGQGPQFIFQYYEKEERGRGNFPDRFSARQFPNYSSELNVNALLLGDSALYLCASSLGAGRNQPQHFGDGTRLSIL.

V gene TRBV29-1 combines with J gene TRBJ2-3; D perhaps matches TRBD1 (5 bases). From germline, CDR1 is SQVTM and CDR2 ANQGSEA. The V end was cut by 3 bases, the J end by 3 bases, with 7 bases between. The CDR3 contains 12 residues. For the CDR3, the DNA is TGCAGCGTTGATAGGGGAACAGATACGCAGTATTTT. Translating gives CSVDRGTDTQYF.

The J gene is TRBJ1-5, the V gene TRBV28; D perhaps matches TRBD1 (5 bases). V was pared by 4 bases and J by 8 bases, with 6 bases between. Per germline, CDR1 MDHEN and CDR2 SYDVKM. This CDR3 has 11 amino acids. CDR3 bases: TGTGCCAGCAGTTCGACAGAGCCCCAGCATTTT. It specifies CASSSTEPQHF.

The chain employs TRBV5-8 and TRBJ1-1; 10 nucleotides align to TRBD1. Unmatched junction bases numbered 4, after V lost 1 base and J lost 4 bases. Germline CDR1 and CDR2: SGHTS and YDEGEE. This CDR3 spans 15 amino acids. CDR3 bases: TGTGCCAGCAGCTTGATGGGACAGGGGTCCACTGAAGCTTTCTTT. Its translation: CASSLMGQGSTEAFF. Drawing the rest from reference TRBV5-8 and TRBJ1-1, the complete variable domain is EAGVTQSPTHLIKTRGQQATLRCSPISGHTSVYWYQQALGLGLQFLLWYDEGEERNRGNFPPRFSGRQFPNYSSELNVNALELEDSALYLCASSLMGQGSTEAFFGQGTRLTVV.

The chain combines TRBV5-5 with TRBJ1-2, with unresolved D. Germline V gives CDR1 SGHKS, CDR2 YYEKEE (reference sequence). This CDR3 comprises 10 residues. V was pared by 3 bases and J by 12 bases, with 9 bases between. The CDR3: CASSYVRNTF. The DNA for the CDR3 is TGTGCCAGCAGCTACGTGAGGAACACCTTC.

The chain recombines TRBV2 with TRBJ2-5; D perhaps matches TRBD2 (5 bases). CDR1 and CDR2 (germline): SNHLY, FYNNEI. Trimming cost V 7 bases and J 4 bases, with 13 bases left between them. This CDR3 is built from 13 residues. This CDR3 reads CASNERARETQYF. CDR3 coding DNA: TGTGCCAGCAACGAGAGGGCTCGAGAGACCCAGTACTTC. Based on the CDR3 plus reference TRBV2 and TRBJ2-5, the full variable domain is EPEVTQTPSHQVTQMGQEVILRCVPISNHLYFYWYRQILGQKVEFLVSFYNNEISEKSEIFDDQFSVERPDGSNFTLKIRSTKLEDSAMYFCASNERARETQYFGPGTRLLVL.

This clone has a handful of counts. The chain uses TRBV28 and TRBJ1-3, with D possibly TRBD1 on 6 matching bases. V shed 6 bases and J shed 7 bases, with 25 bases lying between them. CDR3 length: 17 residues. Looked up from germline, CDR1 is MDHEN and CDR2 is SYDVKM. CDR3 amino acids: CASRATGNGLDANTIYF. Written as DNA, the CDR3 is TGTGCCAGCAGAGCTACAGGGAATGGGCTCGACGCGAACACCATATATTTT.

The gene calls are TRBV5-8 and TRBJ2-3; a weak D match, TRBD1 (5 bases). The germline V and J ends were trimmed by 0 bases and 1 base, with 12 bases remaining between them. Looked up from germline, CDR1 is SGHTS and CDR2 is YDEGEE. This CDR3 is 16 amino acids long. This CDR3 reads CASSLVVGARTDTQYF. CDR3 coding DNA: TGTGCCAGCAGCTTGGTGGTAGGGGCCCGCACAGATACGCAGTATTTT.

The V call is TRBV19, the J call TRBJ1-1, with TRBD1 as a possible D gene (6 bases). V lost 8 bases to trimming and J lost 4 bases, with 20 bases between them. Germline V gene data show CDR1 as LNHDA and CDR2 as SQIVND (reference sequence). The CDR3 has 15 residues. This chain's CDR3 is CASSPTSGVVTEAFF. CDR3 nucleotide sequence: TGTGCCAGTTCACCCACGTCAGGGGTAGTCACTGAAGCTTTCTTT. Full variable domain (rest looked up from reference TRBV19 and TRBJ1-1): DGGITQSPKYLFRKEGQNVTLSCEQNLNHDAMYWYRQDPGQGLRLIYYSQIVNDFQKGDIAEGYSVSREKKESFPLTVTSAQKNPTAFYLCASSPTSGVVTEAFFGQGTRLTVV.

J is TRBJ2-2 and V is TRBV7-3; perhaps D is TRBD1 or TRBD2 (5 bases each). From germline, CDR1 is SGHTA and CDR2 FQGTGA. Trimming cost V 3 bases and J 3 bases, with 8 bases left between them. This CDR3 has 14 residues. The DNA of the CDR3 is TGTGCCAGCAGCTTCCGAGGGGACACCGGGGAGCTGTTTTTT. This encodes CASSFRGDTGELFF.

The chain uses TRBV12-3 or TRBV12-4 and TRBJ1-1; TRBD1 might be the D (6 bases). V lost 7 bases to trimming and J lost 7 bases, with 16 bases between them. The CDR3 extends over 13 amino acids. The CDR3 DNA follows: TGTGCCAGCATCCCACAGGGAGGTAATGAAGCTTTCTTT. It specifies CASIPQGGNEAFF.

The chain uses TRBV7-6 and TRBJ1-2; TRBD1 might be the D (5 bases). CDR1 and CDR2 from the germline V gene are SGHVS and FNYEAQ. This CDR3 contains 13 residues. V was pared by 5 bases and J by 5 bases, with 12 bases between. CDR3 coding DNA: TGTGCCAGCAGCCCCGCGGGGGGGTATGGCTACACCTTC. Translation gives CASSPAGGYGYTF. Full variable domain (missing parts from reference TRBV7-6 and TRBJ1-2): GAGVSQSPRYKVTKRGQDVALRCDPISGHVSLYWYRQALGQGPEFLTYFNYEAQQDKSGLPNDRFSAERPEGSISTLTIQRTEQRDSAMYRCASSPAGGYGYTFGSGTRLTVV.

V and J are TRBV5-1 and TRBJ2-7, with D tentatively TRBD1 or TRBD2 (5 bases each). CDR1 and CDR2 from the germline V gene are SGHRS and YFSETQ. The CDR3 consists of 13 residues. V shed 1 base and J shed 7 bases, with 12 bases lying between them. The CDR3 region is CASSLRDDSEQYF. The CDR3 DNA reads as TGCGCCAGCAGCTTGCGGGACGACAGTGAGCAGTACTTC. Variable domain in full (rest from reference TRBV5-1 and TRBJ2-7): KAGVTQTPRYLIKTRGQQVTLSCSPISGHRSVSWYQQTPGQGLQFLFEYFSETQRNKGNFPGRFSGRQFSNSRSEMNVSTLELGDSALYLCASSLRDDSEQYFGPGTRLTVT.

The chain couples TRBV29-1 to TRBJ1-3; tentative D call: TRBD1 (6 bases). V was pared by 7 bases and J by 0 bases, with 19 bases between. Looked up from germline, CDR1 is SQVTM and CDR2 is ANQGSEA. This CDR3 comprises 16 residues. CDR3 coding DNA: TGCAGCGCCGGGGGGGGCAGTGCCCTCTCTGGAAACACCATATATTTT. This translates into CSAGGGSALSGNTIYF.